The next 31 T cell receptor beta chains were all read from a single sample in a study of T cell responses to AZD1222 COVID-19 vaccine. Generated by immunoSEQ multiplex PCR, the TCRdb table keeps only in-frame clones and is missing some. The sample shows about 54,000 clones, roughly 90% of them seen only once. The sample in question was peripheral blood, obtained on day 0 of AZD1222 vaccination. These receptors originate from an adult in good health.

This clone was seen a handful of times. The V gene is TRBV7-8, the J gene TRBJ2-3; D possibly corresponds to TRBD2 (6 bases). Per germline, CDR1 SGHVS and CDR2 FQNEAQ. Deletions cut 1 base from V and 6 bases from J, with 14 bases between. The CDR3 is made up of 15 amino acids. CDR3 nucleotide sequence: TGTGCCAGCAGCTTAGGACGGGAGCGGTTGGATACGCAGTATTTT. Its protein is CASSLGRERLDTQYF.

V usage is TRBV19 and J usage is TRBJ1-2; D possibly corresponds to TRBD1 (6 bases). Trimming took off 5 bases at V and 7 bases at J, with 20 bases between the two ends. There are 15 residues in the CDR3. CDR1 is LNHDA, CDR2 SQIVND, per germline (reference sequence). In DNA form, the CDR3 reads TGTGCCAGTAGTCCTGGGGGGGGCGCTCGGAGTGGCTACACCTTC. Translated, it gives CASSPGGGARSGYTF. The whole variable domain, remainder taken from reference TRBV19 and TRBJ1-2, is DGGITQSPKYLFRKEGQNVTLSCEQNLNHDAMYWYRQDPGQGLRLIYYSQIVNDFQKGDIAEGYSVSREKKESFPLTVTSAQKNPTAFYLCASSPGGGARSGYTFGSGTRLTVV.

This chain joins TRBV18 and TRBJ1-4; D might be TRBD1 (5 bases). CDR1 is KGHSH and CDR2 is LQKENI in the germline V gene. The V and J ends lost 4 bases and 1 base respectively, with 13 bases between them. CDR3 length: 16 amino acids. The CDR3 DNA follows: TGTGCCAGCTCACAGGACAACCCTGGAACTAATGAAAAACTGTTTTTT. Translation: CASSQDNPGTNEKLFF.

The V and J genes are TRBV19 and TRBJ1-1; no clear D gene. CDR1 and CDR2 from the germline V gene are LNHDA and SQIVND (reference sequence). CDR3 size: 16 residues. V dropped 10 bases and J dropped 1 base, with 22 bases sitting between them. CDR3 sequence: CANRPPPPGENTEAFF. The DNA for the CDR3 is TGTGCCAACAGACCCCCACCCCCCGGGGAGAACACTGAAGCTTTCTTT. The variable domain in full, completed from reference TRBV19 and TRBJ1-1, reads DGGITQSPKYLFRKEGQNVTLSCEQNLNHDAMYWYRQDPGQGLRLIYYSQIVNDFQKGDIAEGYSVSREKKESFPLTVTSAQKNPTAFYLCANRPPPPGENTEAFFGQGTRLTVV.

Only one count was recorded for this clone. The rearrangement links TRBV3-1 (or the pseudogene TRBV3-2) to TRBJ2-6; the match to TRBD1 covers 7 bases. Germline V gene lookup returns CDR1 LGHDT and CDR2 YNNKEL (reference sequence). With V trimmed by 4 bases and J by 0 bases, 3 bases remained unmatched. The CDR3 consists of 16 residues. In DNA form, the CDR3 reads TGTGCCAGCAGCCGGGACAGCTTCTCTGGGGCCAACGTCCTGACTTTC. Its translation: CASSRDSFSGANVLTF.

This clone was seen just once. The chain combines TRBV6-5 with TRBJ1-3; TRBD1 matches 7 bases. Losses at the gene ends were 2 bases for V and 4 bases for J; bases not matched to a gene: 5. CDR3 length equals 15 residues. Germline assignment: CDR1 MNHEY and CDR2 SVGAGI. DNA for the CDR3: TGTGCCAGCAGTTACCAGGGACAGCCAGGAAACACCATATATTTT. This codes for CASSYQGQPGNTIYF.

The chain uses TRBV9 and TRBJ2-5; the D gene is possibly TRBD2 (5 bases). The CDR3 contains 12 residues. Germline CDR1 and CDR2: SGDLS and YYNGEE. The ends were cut back, 10 bases at V and 2 bases at J, with 12 bases in the middle. The CDR3 is CASGSGQETQYF. CDR3 DNA sequence: TGTGCCTCTGGGAGCGGACAAGAGACCCAGTACTTC.

This clone was observed a single time. The rearrangement links TRBV6-5 to TRBJ1-5; a possible D gene is TRBD1 (5 bases). Germline V gene data show CDR1 as MNHEY and CDR2 as SVGAGI. The CDR3 is made up of 13 amino acids. V gave up 11 bases and J gave up 2 bases, with 13 bases separating them. CDR3 DNA: TGTGCCGCGAGCAGGGTCGGCAATCAGCCCCAGCATTTT. It translates to CAASRVGNQPQHF.

The gene calls are TRBV6-1 and TRBJ1-3; D is unresolved. CDR1 is MNHNS and CDR2 is SASEGT in the germline V gene. Trimming removed 2 bases at V and 0 bases at J, with 5 bases between. The CDR3 has 14 amino acids. The CDR3 sequence: CASSEQRSGNTIYF. CDR3 nucleotide sequence: TGTGCCAGCAGTGAACAGCGCTCTGGAAACACCATATATTTT.

This chain links TRBV7-2 with TRBJ1-3; D remains ambiguous. The CDR3 runs 16 residues. Trimming cost V 3 bases and J 0 bases, with 12 bases left between them. The germline V gene encodes CDR1 SGHTA and CDR2 FQGNSA. CDR3 nucleotide sequence: TGTGCCAGCAGCTTGGTTTCTAGGCTCTCTGGAAACACCATATATTTT. Its protein product is CASSLVSRLSGNTIYF.

This sequence joins TRBV2 and TRBJ2-3, with 16 bases identical to TRBD2. CDR1 SNHLY and CDR2 FYNNEI come from the germline V gene. The CDR3 spans 15 residues. The V and J ends lost 6 bases and 9 bases, in that order; junction bases with no gene match: 6. The CDR3 sequence: CASSAGLAGGRTQYF. CDR3 bases: TGTGCCAGCAGCGCGGGACTAGCGGGAGGGCGCACGCAGTATTTT.

This chain links TRBV9 with TRBJ1-2; D might be TRBD1 (5 bases). Germline V gene data show CDR1 as SGDLS and CDR2 as YYNGEE. This CDR3 region has 16 residues. The V and J ends lost 1 base and 0 bases respectively, with 13 bases between them. The chain's CDR3 is CASSVLSTGPNYGYTF. CDR3 sequence (DNA): TGTGCCAGCAGCGTACTGTCTACAGGACCTAACTATGGCTACACCTTC.

The chain joins TRBV5-1 to TRBJ1-5; D possibly corresponds to TRBD1 (5 bases). This CDR3 has 14 residues. V was trimmed by 2 bases and J by 1 base, leaving 7 bases between them. Germline CDR1 is SGHRS and CDR2 is YFSETQ. The CDR3 loop reads CASSFGDSNQPQHF. CDR3 nucleotides: TGCGCCAGCAGCTTCGGGGACAGCAATCAGCCCCAGCATTTT.

In this sample, this clone turned up once. The gene calls are TRBV3-1 (or the pseudogene TRBV3-2) and TRBJ1-5; possibly TRBD1 for D (5 bases). V gave up 0 bases and J gave up 5 bases, with 8 bases separating them. Germline lookup yields CDR1 LGHDT and CDR2 YNNKEL (reference sequence). The CDR3 extends over 14 amino acids. The CDR3 region has the DNA TGTGCCAGCAGCCAAGATGTGGGGGATCAGCCCCAGCATTTT. It codes for CASSQDVGDQPQHF.

The CDR3 coding sequence is TGTGCCAGTAGTATGGGGAGTAGGAGGCCTGTTCTTGGTTCACCCCTCCACTTT. Translated, it gives CASSMGSRRPVLGSPLHF. The chain is built from TRBV19 and TRBJ1-6; no reliable D call. There are 18 residues in the CDR3. The germline V gene encodes CDR1 LNHDA and CDR2 SQIVND (reference sequence). The V gene lost 3 bases and the J gene lost 9 bases, with 24 bases spanning the gap.

V usage is TRBV6-5 and J usage is TRBJ1-2; TRBD1 agrees at 7 bases. J lost 5 bases, V lost 2 bases, and 2 bases had no gene match. There are 13 residues in the CDR3. CDR1 is MNHEY and CDR2 is SVGAGI in the germline V gene. As DNA, the CDR3 is TGTGCCAGCAGTTACCGGGACAGTTATGGCTACACCTTC. It encodes CASSYRDSYGYTF.

V is TRBV24-1 and J is TRBJ2-1; D may be TRBD2 (6 bases). Trimming stripped 5 bases from V and 1 base from J, with 17 bases between. Germline values: CDR1 KGHDR, CDR2 SFDVKD. The CDR3 length is 17 residues. The DNA of the CDR3 is TGTGCCACCAGTGCCTCGACTAGGGCGAGATCCTACAATGAGCAGTTCTTC. Residues: CATSASTRARSYNEQFF.

This clone was seen only a few times. This sequence joins TRBV7-6 and TRBJ2-5; D is unresolved. The CDR3 loop spans 15 amino acids. CDR1 is SGHVS and CDR2 is FNYEAQ in the germline V gene. V was trimmed by 1 base and J by 1 base, leaving 10 bases between them. CDR3 sequence: CASSLGALPQETQYF. CDR3 nucleotides: TGTGCCAGCAGCTTAGGGGCCTTACCCCAAGAGACCCAGTACTTC.

The rearrangement links TRBV5-1 to TRBJ2-7, with TRBD2 matching over 10 bases. Trimming removed 3 bases from V and 2 bases from J; junction bases left unmatched: 5. The CDR3 extends over 15 amino acids. Germline V lookup: CDR1 SGHRS, CDR2 YFSETQ. In DNA form, the CDR3 reads TGCGCCAGCAGCTCGCCGGGACTAGCGACCTACGAGCAGTACTTC. Amino acid sequence: CASSSPGLATYEQYF.

The CDR3 region has the DNA TGCAGCGTCCAGAAGACTTACAATGAGCAGTTCTTC. Translated, it gives CSVQKTYNEQFF. The chain couples TRBV29-1 to TRBJ2-1; D is undetermined. The CDR3 is 12 amino acids. Germline values: CDR1 SQVTM, CDR2 ANQGSEA. Trimming left V 6 bases short and J 4 bases short, with 10 bases between.

The chain carries TRBV2 and TRBJ2-2; possibly TRBD1 or TRBD2 for D (5 bases each). The CDR3 consists of 16 residues. Deletions cut 2 bases from V and 5 bases from J, with 15 bases between. CDR1 and CDR2 (germline): SNHLY, FYNNEI. The CDR3: CASSENWDPRTGELFF. The CDR3 DNA sequence: TGTGCCAGCAGTGAAAATTGGGACCCTAGAACCGGGGAGCTGTTTTTT.

This clone turned up a few times. V usage is TRBV2 and J usage is TRBJ1-5; perhaps TRBD1 as D (5 bases). This CDR3 spans 15 amino acids. The ends were cut back, 3 bases at V and 6 bases at J, with 15 bases in the middle. Germline V CDR1 and CDR2: SNHLY, FYNNEI. CDR3 protein: CASSDEAGKGQPQHF. As DNA, the CDR3 is TGTGCCAGCAGTGATGAGGCAGGGAAAGGTCAGCCCCAGCATTTT.

The J gene is TRBJ2-1, the V gene TRBV10-3, with a weak D call TRBD2 (5 bases). Germline values: CDR1 ENHRY, CDR2 SYGVKD. V was shortened by 2 bases and J by 4 bases, with 9 bases between the two germline ends. The CDR3 consists of 14 residues. The CDR3 bases are TGTGCCATCAGTGAGCGAGGGAGTTACAATGAGCAGTTCTTC. This sequence encodes CAISERGSYNEQFF.

CDR3 region: CAWNRQSAGELFF. The CDR3, as DNA: TGTGCCTGGAATCGACAATCGGCCGGGGAGCTGTTTTTT. The gene calls are TRBV30 and TRBJ2-2; no clear D. Germline V lookup: CDR1 GTSNPN, CDR2 SVGIG (reference sequence). Trimming removed 4 bases at V and 6 bases at J, with 12 bases between. The CDR3 has 13 residues.

The chain recombines TRBV19 with TRBJ2-3, with 12 bases identical to TRBD2. The CDR3 runs 17 residues. From germline, CDR1 is LNHDA and CDR2 SQIVND (reference sequence). The junction had 7 bases not matched to a gene; V was cut back by 6 bases and J by 0 bases. The CDR3 nucleotides are TGTGCCAGTAGCGGACTAGCGGGGAGCCTTAGCACAGATACGCAGTATTTT. Amino acids: CASSGLAGSLSTDTQYF.

This clone was counted only a few times. This chain links TRBV25-1 with TRBJ1-2; D might be TRBD1 (5 bases). The CDR3 runs to 12 residues. Germline loops: CDR1 MGHDK, CDR2 SYGVNS. V was trimmed by 2 bases and J by 4 bases, leaving 5 bases between them. The chain's CDR3 is CASSETGYGYTF. The CDR3 DNA sequence: TGTGCCAGCAGTGAAACAGGCTATGGCTACACCTTC.

This rearrangement joins TRBV6-2 or TRBV6-3 to TRBJ1-1; D is unclear. Trimming pared 6 bases from V and 1 base from J, leaving 18 bases between. The CDR3 runs 16 residues. Germline CDR1 is MNHEY and CDR2 is SVGEGT. Here the CDR3 reads CASSTKAGFRNTEAFF. DNA for the CDR3: TGTGCCAGCAGCACGAAGGCGGGGTTTAGGAACACTGAAGCTTTCTTT.

The chain uses TRBV29-1 and TRBJ2-5; a weak D match, TRBD2 (6 bases). Germline CDR1 reads SQVTM; CDR2 reads ANQGSEA. The V end was cut by 5 bases, the J end by 5 bases, with 9 bases between. This CDR3 contains 11 residues. CDR3 protein: CSVRESETQYF. The CDR3 DNA reads as TGCAGCGTTCGGGAGTCGGAGACCCAGTACTTC.

V usage is TRBV19 and J usage is TRBJ2-1, with D unresolved. CDR1 and CDR2 (germline): LNHDA, SQIVND (reference sequence). The V end was cut by 9 bases, the J end by 1 base, with 13 bases between. The CDR3 contains 14 residues. The CDR3 DNA is TGTGCCAGCCGCTTAGTGGGGTCCTACAATGAGCAGTTCTTC. Protein: CASRLVGSYNEQFF.

The chain combines TRBV11-2 with TRBJ2-1; TRBD2 matches at 7 bases. Per germline, CDR1 SGHAT and CDR2 FQNNGV. V lost 5 bases, J lost 7 bases, and 14 bases stayed unmatched. The CDR3 sequence is 16 residues long. The CDR3 is CASSPRGEGLWNEQFF. The CDR3 DNA reads as TGTGCCAGCAGCCCCCGGGGGGAGGGCCTATGGAATGAGCAGTTCTTC.

This clone was recorded once. The chain employs TRBV18 and TRBJ2-1, with D hard to call. V gave up 0 bases and J gave up 0 bases, with 9 bases separating them. The CDR3 length is 16 residues. Looked up from germline, CDR1 is KGHSH and CDR2 is LQKENI. The CDR3 sequence: CASSPPAASSYNEQFF. CDR3 DNA sequence: TGTGCCAGCTCACCACCGGCAGCAAGCTCCTACAATGAGCAGTTCTTC.